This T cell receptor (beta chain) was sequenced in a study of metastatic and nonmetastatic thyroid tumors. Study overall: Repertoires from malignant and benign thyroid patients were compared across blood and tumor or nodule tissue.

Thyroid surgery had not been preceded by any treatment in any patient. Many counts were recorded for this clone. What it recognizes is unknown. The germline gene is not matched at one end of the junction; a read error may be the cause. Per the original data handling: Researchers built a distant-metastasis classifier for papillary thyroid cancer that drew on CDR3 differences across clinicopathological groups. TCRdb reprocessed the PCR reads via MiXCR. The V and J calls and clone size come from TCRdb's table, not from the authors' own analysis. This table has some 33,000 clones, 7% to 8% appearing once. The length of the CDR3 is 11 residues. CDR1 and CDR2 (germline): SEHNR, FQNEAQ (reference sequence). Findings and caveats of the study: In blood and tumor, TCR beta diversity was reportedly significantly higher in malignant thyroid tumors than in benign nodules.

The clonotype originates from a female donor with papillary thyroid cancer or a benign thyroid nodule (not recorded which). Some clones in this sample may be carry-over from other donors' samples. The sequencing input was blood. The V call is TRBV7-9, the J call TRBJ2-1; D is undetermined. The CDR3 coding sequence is TGTGCCAGCAGCTTAGGGTCCGCAGACCTCTTC. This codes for CASSLGSADLF.